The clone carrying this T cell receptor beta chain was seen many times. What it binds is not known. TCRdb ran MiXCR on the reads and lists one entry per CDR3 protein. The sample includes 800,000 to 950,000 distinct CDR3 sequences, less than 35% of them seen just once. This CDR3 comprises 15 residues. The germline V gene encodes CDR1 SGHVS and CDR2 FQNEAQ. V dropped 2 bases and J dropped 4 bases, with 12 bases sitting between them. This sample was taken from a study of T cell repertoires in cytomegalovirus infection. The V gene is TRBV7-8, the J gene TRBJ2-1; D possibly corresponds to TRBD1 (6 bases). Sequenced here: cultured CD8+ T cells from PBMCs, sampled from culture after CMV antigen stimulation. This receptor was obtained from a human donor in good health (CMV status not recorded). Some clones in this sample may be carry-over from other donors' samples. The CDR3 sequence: CASSLRQGIYNEQFF. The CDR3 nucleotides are TGTGCCAGCAGCTTACGTCAGGGGATATACAATGAGCAGTTCTTC.